This record looks at one T cell receptor (beta chain) sequence and its context. Its antigen is unknown. This record belongs to a study of breast tumors, draining lymph nodes, adjacent tissues. Findings of the study overall: Tumor repertoires ranked between lymph nodes and nontumor tissue in diversity, with V and J gene preferences. The lymph node origin of tumor T cells was framed as consistent with a hypothesis, not demonstrated.

TCRdb re-called the multiplex PCR reads through MiXCR, storing one row per CDR3 protein. The repertoire holds 140,000 or so distinct CDR3 sequences, with about 31% as singletons. The lymph nodes were axillary draining lymph nodes from breast cancer patients. This TCR was recovered from a female donor with breast cancer. Some clones in this sample may be carry-over from other donors' samples. Material: axillary lymph node tissue.

This CDR3 is CASSDTTDTQYF. In nucleotides, the CDR3 is TGCGCCAGCAGTGACACAACAGATACGCAGTATTTT. This rearrangement joins TRBV10-2 to TRBJ2-3; no clear D gene. The V end lost 3 bases, the J end lost 3 bases, and 4 bases lay between the germline ends. Germline assignment: CDR1 WSHSY and CDR2 SAAADI. The CDR3 runs 12 residues.